This TCR beta chain was captured in a study of response to subunit inactivated influenza vaccine. TCRdb called the RT-PCR reads again in MiXCR, with one record for every CDR3 protein. The table includes 500,000 to 550,000 distinct CDR3 sequences, approximately 7.3% detected once. The germline CDR1 and CDR2 sequences are SGHRS and YFSETQ. Trimming took 3 bases from V and 9 from J; bases not matched to a gene: 6. This CDR3 has 14 amino acids. The V gene is TRBV5-1, the J gene TRBJ1-6; 7 nucleotides align to TRBD1. This TCR was recovered from a man between 50 and 70 years old who received an inactivated influenza vaccine. Sample: PBMCs from blood, taken around 25 months after vaccination. Here the CDR3 DNA reads TGCGCCAGCAGCTCGACAGGGATCGGTTCACCCCTCCACTTT. Protein sequence: CASSSTGIGSPLHF.